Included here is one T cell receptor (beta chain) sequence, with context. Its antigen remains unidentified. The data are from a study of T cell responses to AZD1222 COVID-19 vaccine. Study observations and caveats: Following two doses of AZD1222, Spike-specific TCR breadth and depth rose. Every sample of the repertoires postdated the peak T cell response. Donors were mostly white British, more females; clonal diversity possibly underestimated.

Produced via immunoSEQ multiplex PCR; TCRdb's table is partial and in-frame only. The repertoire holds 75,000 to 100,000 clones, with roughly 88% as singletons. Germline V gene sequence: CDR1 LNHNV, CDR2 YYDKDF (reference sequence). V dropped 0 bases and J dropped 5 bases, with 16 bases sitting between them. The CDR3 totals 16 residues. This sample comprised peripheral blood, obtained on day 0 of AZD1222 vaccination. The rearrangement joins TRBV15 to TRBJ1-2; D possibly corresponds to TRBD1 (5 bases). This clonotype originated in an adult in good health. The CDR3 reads CATSRDPRGGKYGYTF. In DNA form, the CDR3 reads TGTGCCACCAGCAGAGATCCGCGGGGCGGCAAGTATGGCTACACCTTC. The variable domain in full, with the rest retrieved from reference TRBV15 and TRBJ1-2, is DAMVIQNPRYQVTQFGKPVTLSCSQTLNHNVMYWYQQKSSQAPKLLFHYYDKDFNNEADTPDNFQSRRPNTSFCFLDIRSPGLGDTAMYLCATSRDPRGGKYGYTFGSGTRLTVV.